This entry lists 3 T cell receptor beta chains sequenced from one sample in a study of T-cell reconstitution after alpha-beta-depleted transplantation in children. A library of TCRbeta sequences, prepared with unique molecular identifiers, was generated. TCRdb re-called the PCR reads through MiXCR, storing one row per CDR3 protein. The table includes approximately 250,000 distinct CDR3 sequences, over 20% detected once. Sample: PBMCs, taken before TCRalphabeta/CD19-depleted stem cell transplant. These receptors were obtained from a girl aged 2-9 years with Fanconi anemia, due to receive a stem cell transplant.

This clonotype came up many times. The chain uses TRBV25-1 and TRBJ1-1; D gene unclear. The germline V gene encodes CDR1 MGHDK and CDR2 SYGVNS. Trimming took 2 bases from V and 6 from J, leaving 4 bases between them. The CDR3 runs to 11 residues. The CDR3 region is CASSEDPEAFF. CDR3 sequence (DNA): TGTGCCAGCAGTGAAGACCCTGAAGCTTTCTTT.

V gene TRBV12-3 or TRBV12-4 combines with J gene TRBJ1-2; 7 bases map to TRBD1. The CDR3 totals 14 residues. Trimming at V came to 5 bases and at J to 7 bases, leaving 10 bases not matched to a gene. The CDR3 reads CASSLLIRGTGYTF. The CDR3 DNA reads as TGTGCCAGCAGTCTACTAATCAGGGGGACTGGCTACACCTTC.

The DNA for the CDR3 is TGCAGCGCCTCAAAAGGGCCCGAGCAGTACTTC. Translation gives CSASKGPEQYF. This chain joins TRBV29-1 and TRBJ2-7; unclear D gene. The germline gives CDR1 SQVTM, CDR2 ANQGSEA. The CDR3 extends over 11 amino acids. The V and J ends lost 7 bases and 6 bases respectively, with 13 bases between them.